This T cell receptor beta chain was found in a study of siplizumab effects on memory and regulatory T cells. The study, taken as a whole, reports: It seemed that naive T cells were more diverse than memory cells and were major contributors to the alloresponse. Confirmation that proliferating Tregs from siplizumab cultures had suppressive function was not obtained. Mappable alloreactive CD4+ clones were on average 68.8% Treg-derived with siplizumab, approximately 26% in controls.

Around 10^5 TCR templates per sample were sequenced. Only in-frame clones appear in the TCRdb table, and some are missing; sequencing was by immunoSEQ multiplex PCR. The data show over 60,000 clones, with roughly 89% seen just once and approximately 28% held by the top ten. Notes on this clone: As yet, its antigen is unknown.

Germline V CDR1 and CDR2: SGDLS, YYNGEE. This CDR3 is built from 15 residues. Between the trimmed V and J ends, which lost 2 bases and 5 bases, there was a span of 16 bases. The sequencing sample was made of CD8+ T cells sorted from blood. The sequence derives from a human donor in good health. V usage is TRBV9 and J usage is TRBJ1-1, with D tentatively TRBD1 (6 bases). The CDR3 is CASSVNRASPTEAFF. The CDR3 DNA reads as TGTGCCAGCAGCGTGAACAGGGCCTCCCCTACTGAAGCTTTCTTT.